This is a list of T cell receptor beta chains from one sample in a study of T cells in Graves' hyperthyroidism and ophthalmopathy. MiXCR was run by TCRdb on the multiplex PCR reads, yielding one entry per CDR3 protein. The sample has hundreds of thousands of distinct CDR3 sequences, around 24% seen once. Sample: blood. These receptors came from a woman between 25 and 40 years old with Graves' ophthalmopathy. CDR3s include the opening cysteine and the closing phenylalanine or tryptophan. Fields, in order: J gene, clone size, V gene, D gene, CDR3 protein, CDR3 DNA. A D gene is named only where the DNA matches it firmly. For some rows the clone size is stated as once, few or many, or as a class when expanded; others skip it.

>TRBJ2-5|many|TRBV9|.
CASSVAPDSRWTQYF
TGTGCCAGCAGCGTAGCTCCCGACAGTCGGTGGACCCAGTACTTC
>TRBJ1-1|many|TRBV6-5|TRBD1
CASRKPGGNTEAFF
TGTGCCAGCAGAAAGCCAGGGGGGAACACTGAAGCTTTCTTT
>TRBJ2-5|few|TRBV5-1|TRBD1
CASSFDRTGGQETQYF
TGCGCCAGCAGCTTTGACAGGACAGGGGGACAAGAGACCCAGTACTTC
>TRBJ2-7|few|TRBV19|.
CASRPPGLYEQYF
TGTGCCAGTAGGCCCCCAGGGTTGTACGAGCAGTACTTC
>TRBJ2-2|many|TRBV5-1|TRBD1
CASSPNRGANTGELFF
TGCGCCAGCAGCCCGAACAGGGGAGCGAACACCGGAGAGCTGTTTTTT
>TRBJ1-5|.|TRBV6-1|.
CASSAGEGGNQPQHF
TGTGCCAGCAGTGCCGGGGAGGGAGGCAATCAGCCCCAGCATTTT
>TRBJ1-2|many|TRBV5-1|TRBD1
CASSRTDRDYGYTF
TGCGCCAGCAGCAGAACCGACAGGGACTATGGCTACACCTTC
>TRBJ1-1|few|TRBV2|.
CASSEAVDTEAFF
TGTGCCAGCAGTGAAGCGGTGGACACTGAAGCTTTCTTT
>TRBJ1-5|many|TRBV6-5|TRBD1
CASFPRDRFDQPQHF
TGTGCCAGTTTTCCCAGGGACAGGTTCGATCAGCCCCAGCATTTT
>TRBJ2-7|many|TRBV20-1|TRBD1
CSANHDRAPTEQYF
TGCAGTGCTAACCACGACAGGGCGCCTACGGAGCAGTACTTC
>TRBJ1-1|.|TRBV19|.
CASSIRRGGTEAFF
TGTGCCAGTAGTATAAGAAGGGGGGGAACTGAAGCTTTCTTT
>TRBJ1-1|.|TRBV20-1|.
CSATGAGGGTEAFF
TGCAGTGCTACAGGGGCCGGCGGGGGCACTGAAGCTTTCTTT
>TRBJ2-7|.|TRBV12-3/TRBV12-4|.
CASSFGGGPSDEQYF
TGTGCCAGCAGTTTTGGGGGGGGCCCTTCAGACGAGCAGTACTTC